This TCR beta chain was obtained from a study of shared clonotypes between healthy human individuals. Study summary: Researchers assigned three CD4 naive, three CD4 memory, two CD8 naive and one CD8 memory plate to each donor.

The CDR3 consists of 15 residues. CDR1 is SGHTS and CDR2 is YDEGEE in the germline V gene. Trimming removed 4 bases from V and 4 bases from J; junction bases left unmatched: 7. Overall study results and limits: Represented genetic and exposure-history diversity was restricted by having few donors. It was the non-shared clonotypes that had lower generation probabilities than clonotypes shared by all four donors.

As regards this clone: Its antigen is not identified.

Recent acute infections and vaccinations were absent in the healthy HIV-negative adult donors. Method: immunoSEQ multiplex PCR; TCRdb's copy keeps in-frame clones and lacks some. The sample contains some 2,500,000 clones, roughly 92% of which appear only once. The chain links TRBV5-8 to TRBJ2-1; 8 bases are shared with TRBD2. The sequence derives from a man younger than 30 in good health. Some clones in this sample may be carry-over from other donors' samples. Sample: naive CD4+ T cells from PBMCs. The subset is: CD45RA+ positively selected. The chain's CDR3 is CASSRPTSGYNEQFF. The DNA for the CDR3 is TGTGCCAGCAGCCGTCCAACTAGCGGATACAATGAGCAGTTCTTC. The whole variable domain, remainder taken from reference TRBV5-8 and TRBJ2-1, is EAGVTQSPTHLIKTRGQQATLRCSPISGHTSVYWYQQALGLGLQFLLWYDEGEERNRGNFPPRFSGRQFPNYSSELNVNALELEDSALYLCASSRPTSGYNEQFFGPGTRLTVL.